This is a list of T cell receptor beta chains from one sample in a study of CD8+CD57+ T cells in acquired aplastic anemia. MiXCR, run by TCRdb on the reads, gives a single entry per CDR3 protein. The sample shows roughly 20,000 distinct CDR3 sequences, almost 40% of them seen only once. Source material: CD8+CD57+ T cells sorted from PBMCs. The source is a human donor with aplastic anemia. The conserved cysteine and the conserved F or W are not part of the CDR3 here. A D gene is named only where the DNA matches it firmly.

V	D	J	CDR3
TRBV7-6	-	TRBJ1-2	ASGSLDTSYGYT
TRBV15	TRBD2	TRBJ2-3	ATSRGSGGATDTQY
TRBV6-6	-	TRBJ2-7	ASSYIDGAEQY
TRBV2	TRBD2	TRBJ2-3	ASSDLAGGPSDTQY
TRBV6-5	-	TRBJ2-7	ASSPQGSYEQY
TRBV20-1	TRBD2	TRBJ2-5	SARDPPVSGTLRQETQY
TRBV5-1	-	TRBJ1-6	ASNIPADNSPLH
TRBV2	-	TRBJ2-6	ASSPGSGSSGANVLT
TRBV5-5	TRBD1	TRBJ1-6	ASSFRDRGVGSPLH
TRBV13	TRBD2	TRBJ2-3	ASSLGTSGGADTQY
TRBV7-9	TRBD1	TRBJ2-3	ASSLTGTGATDTQY
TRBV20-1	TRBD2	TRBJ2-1	SASSVTSGRVYNEQF
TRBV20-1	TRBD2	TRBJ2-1	SASLSGGRIC
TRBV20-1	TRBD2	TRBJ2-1	SAISRTSGRTFYNERF
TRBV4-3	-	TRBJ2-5	ASSPLGVDLQETQY
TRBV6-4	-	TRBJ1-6	ASITDSSSYNSPLH
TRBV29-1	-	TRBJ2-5	SVGSFDRRQETQY
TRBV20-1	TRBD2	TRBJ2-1	SARAPAGVSREQF
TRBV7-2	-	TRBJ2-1	VSSYGTSEQF
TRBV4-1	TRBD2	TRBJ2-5	ASSRTSGGNEETQY
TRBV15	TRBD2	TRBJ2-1	ATGRVAGAYNEQF
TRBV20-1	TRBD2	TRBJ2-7	SARAEGLASWEQY
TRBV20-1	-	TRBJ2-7	SARGSFGGAGIRDEQY
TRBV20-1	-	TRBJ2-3	SVRDTPVSDTQY
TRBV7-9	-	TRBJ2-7	ASSSGVDEQY
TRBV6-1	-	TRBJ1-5	ASSEHGENQPQH
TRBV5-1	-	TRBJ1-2	ASSLGDSSGYT
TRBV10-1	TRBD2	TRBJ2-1	ASSDSGTSGVYEQF
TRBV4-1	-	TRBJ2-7	ASSQGTLNEQY
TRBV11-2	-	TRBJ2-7	ASSSGSGFESEQY
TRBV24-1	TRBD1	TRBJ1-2	ATSDWGGTGYGYT
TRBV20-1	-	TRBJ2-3	SALYDSTDTQY